The 21 T cell receptor beta chains below come from one sample, sequenced in a study of Ad26.COV2.S vaccination and SARS-CoV-2 variants. Described treatment: 15 to 20 received Ad26.COV2.S at low or high dose, single or two shots; a few received placebo; per-sample allocation not given. After the first vaccine or placebo injection, samples were drawn on day 63. TCRdb's copy holds only in-frame clones and misses some; the assay was immunoSEQ multiplex PCR. This sample has hundreds of thousands of clones, with about 93% found just once. The sample here was peripheral blood, taken in a trial of Ad26.COV2.S vaccine versus placebo. These receptors all stem from a person between 18 and 59 years old who received the Ad26.COV2.S COVID-19 vaccine or a placebo.

This clone was seen only a few times. The CDR3 DNA follows: TGTGCCAGCAGGGCGGTTCGGGGGTTTGATTCACCCCTCCACTTT. It encodes CASRAVRGFDSPLHF. V is TRBV2 and J is TRBJ1-6, with D tentatively TRBD1 (5 bases). The germline V gene has CDR1 SNHLY and CDR2 FYNNEI. This CDR3 has 15 amino acids. V lost 6 bases, J lost 8 bases, and 17 bases lay in between. Using reference TRBV2 and TRBJ1-6 for the parts outside the CDR3, the full variable domain is EPEVTQTPSHQVTQMGQEVILRCVPISNHLYFYWYRQILGQKVEFLVSFYNNEISEKSEIFDDQFSVERPDGSNFTLKIRSTKLEDSAMYFCASRAVRGFDSPLHFGNGTRLTVT.

J is TRBJ1-2 and V is TRBV6-2 or TRBV6-3, with a tentative D call TRBD1 (5 bases). The CDR3 length is 15 residues. Germline assignment: CDR1 MNHEY and CDR2 SVGEGT. With 2 bases removed from V and 4 bases from J, the gap between germline ends came to 14 bases. For the CDR3, the DNA is TGTGCCAGCAGTTACGAGACGGGGCGACTCTATGGCTACACCTTC. Amino acid sequence: CASSYETGRLYGYTF.

The V gene is TRBV15, the J gene TRBJ2-1, with 13 bases matching TRBD2. V shed 9 bases, J shed 6 bases, and the junction held 8 bases outside the gene matches. Germline-derived CDR1 and CDR2 are LNHNV and YYDKDF (reference sequence). The CDR3 covers 15 residues. In nucleotides, the CDR3 is TGTGCCACGGGAATCGGACTAGCGGGAGTCAATGAGCAGTTCTTC. Translating gives CATGIGLAGVNEQFF.

This chain links TRBV10-3 with TRBJ2-2, with D perhaps being TRBD1 or TRBD2 (5 bases each). The CDR3 length is 13 residues. The V gene lost 8 bases and the J gene lost 4 bases, with 11 bases spanning the gap. Germline CDR1 ENHRY, CDR2 SYGVKD. The CDR3 reads CAIPGRTTGELFF. DNA of the CDR3: TGTGCCATCCCGGGGCGTACCACCGGGGAGCTGTTTTTT.

The chain employs TRBV7-8 and TRBJ1-1; D unclear. Germline V gene sequence: CDR1 SGHVS, CDR2 FQNEAQ. The length of the CDR3 is 16 residues. V lost 1 base and J 1 base, leaving 13 bases between the germline ends. The CDR3: CASSLGWSVRNTEAFF. CDR3 DNA: TGTGCCAGCAGCTTAGGTTGGTCGGTGAGGAACACTGAAGCTTTCTTT.

The chain links TRBV30 to TRBJ1-5; no firm D call. The CDR3 is 16 residues long. V was shortened by 2 bases and J by 3 bases, with 17 bases between the two germline ends. Germline V gene sequence: CDR1 GTSNPN, CDR2 SVGIG (reference sequence). Here the CDR3 DNA reads TGTGCCTGGAGTAAGGGAGGCGGCACGTTCAATCAGCCCCAGCATTTT. Its protein product is CAWSKGGGTFNQPQHF.

This rearrangement joins TRBV7-2 to TRBJ2-2; D possibly corresponds to TRBD1 (6 bases). Trimming took 2 bases from V and 4 from J, leaving 14 bases between them. The CDR3 spans 16 residues. From germline, CDR1 is SGHTA and CDR2 FQGNSA. DNA for the CDR3: TGTGCCAGCAGCTTAAATCAGGGGTTATCCACCGGGGAGCTGTTTTTT. Its protein is CASSLNQGLSTGELFF.

The chain links TRBV7-2 to TRBJ2-4, with D perhaps given as TRBD1 or TRBD2 (7 bases each). The CDR3 loop spans 16 amino acids. CDR1 is SGHTA, CDR2 FQGNSA, per germline. V was cut by 0 bases and J by 3 bases, with 12 bases left in between. This chain's CDR3 is CASSLASRGGKNIQYF. The CDR3, as DNA: TGTGCCAGCAGCTTAGCGAGCAGGGGGGGCAAAAACATTCAGTACTTC. The full variable domain, completed using reference TRBV7-2 and TRBJ2-4, is GAGVSQSPSNKVTEKGKDVELRCDPISGHTALYWYRQSLGQGLEFLIYFQGNSAPDKSGLPSDRFSAERTGGSVSTLTIQRTQQEDSAVYLCASSLASRGGKNIQYFGAGTRLSVL.

The chain employs TRBV19 and TRBJ2-5; 8 nucleotides align to TRBD1. Germline CDR1 LNHDA, CDR2 SQIVND (reference sequence). Unmatched junction bases numbered 4, after V lost 4 bases and J lost 0 bases. This CDR3 is 15 amino acids long. CDR3 DNA: TGTGCCAGTAGTACTGACAGGGGCAACCAAGAGACCCAGTACTTC. Amino acids: CASSTDRGNQETQYF.

This chain uses TRBV10-3 with TRBJ2-6; tentative D call: TRBD1 (5 bases). The CDR3 covers 17 residues. The germline V gene has CDR1 ENHRY and CDR2 SYGVKD. Trimming took 2 bases from V and 0 from J, leaving 11 bases between them. CDR3 sequence (DNA): TGTGCCATCAGTGAGACTGACAGTTCCTCTGGGGCCAACGTCCTGACTTTC. This sequence encodes CAISETDSSSGANVLTF.

This chain uses TRBV2 with TRBJ2-5; D uncertain. Germline CDR1 and CDR2: SNHLY and FYNNEI. CDR3 length: 13 residues. Trimming stripped 3 bases from V and 3 bases from J, with 8 bases between. The CDR3 DNA reads TGTGCCAGCAGTGATTGGGGTAAAGAGACCCAGTACTTC. As protein: CASSDWGKETQYF.

V is TRBV5-1 and J is TRBJ2-3; 11 nucleotides agree with TRBD1. This CDR3 has 15 amino acids. Germline-derived CDR1 and CDR2 are SGHRS and YFSETQ. V lost 4 bases to trimming and J lost 2 bases; unmatched junction nucleotides: 3. CDR3 amino acids: CASSRTGGNTDTQYF. In DNA, the CDR3 is TGCGCCAGCAGCCGGACAGGGGGCAACACAGATACGCAGTATTTT.

The V call is TRBV19, the J call TRBJ1-1; 7 bases are shared with TRBD1. The CDR3 contains 13 residues. Per germline, CDR1 LNHDA and CDR2 SQIVND (reference sequence). The ends lost 2 bases at V and 6 bases at J; junction bases unmatched: 3. This CDR3 reads CASSITGDPEAFF. The CDR3 region has the DNA TGTGCCAGTAGTATAACAGGGGATCCTGAAGCTTTCTTT. The whole variable domain, filled in from reference TRBV19 and TRBJ1-1, reads DGGITQSPKYLFRKEGQNVTLSCEQNLNHDAMYWYRQDPGQGLRLIYYSQIVNDFQKGDIAEGYSVSREKKESFPLTVTSAQKNPTAFYLCASSITGDPEAFFGQGTRLTVV.

As concerns this clone: The junction departs from germline at one end; a sequencing error may be responsible. The rearrangement joins TRBV5-4 to TRBJ2-3; D perhaps matches TRBD1 (7 bases). CDR3 length equals 15 residues. In germline, CDR1 is SGHNT, CDR2 YYREEE (reference sequence). The CDR3 DNA reads as TGTGCCAGCAGCTTGCCAGGGGGAGGCACAAATACGCAGTATTTT. Translated, it gives CASSLPGGGTNTQYF.

The chain recombines TRBV11-3 with TRBJ2-3, with D unclear. The CDR3 totals 16 residues. Trimming took off 2 bases at V and 1 base at J, with 13 bases between the two ends. Germline V gene sequence: CDR1 SGHNT, CDR2 YENEEA. The CDR3 sequence: CASSLWWVGRTDTQYF. CDR3 coding DNA: TGTGCCAGCAGCTTATGGTGGGTGGGCCGCACAGATACGCAGTATTTT.

The V call is TRBV19, the J call TRBJ2-7; perhaps TRBD1 as D (6 bases). The CDR3 is made up of 17 amino acids. V lost 5 bases to trimming and J lost 2 bases, with 22 bases between them. Germline V gene sequence: CDR1 LNHDA, CDR2 SQIVND (reference sequence). The CDR3 protein is CASSVGLLGDNTYEQYF. The CDR3 bases are TGTGCCAGTAGTGTCGGTCTTTTGGGGGACAACACCTACGAGCAGTACTTC.

The V gene is TRBV20-1, the J gene TRBJ2-4; unclear D gene. The V gene's germline CDR1 is DFQATT and CDR2 SNEGSKA (reference sequence). V lost 5 bases to trimming and J lost 8 bases, with 10 bases between them. The CDR3 spans 11 residues. CDR3 in DNA: TGCAGTGCTCTATCAGGCTACATTCAGTACTTC. It codes for CSALSGYIQYF.

The gene calls are TRBV5-1 and TRBJ2-4; D gene uncertain. The CDR3 extends over 15 amino acids. Germline CDR1 SGHRS, CDR2 YFSETQ. V was trimmed by 4 bases and J by 5 bases, leaving 16 bases between them. Here the CDR3 DNA reads TGCGCCAGCAGCCCACCGGACGTTGCAGAAAACATTCAGTACTTC. Encoded protein: CASSPPDVAENIQYF.

CDR3 nucleotide sequence: TGTGCCAGCAGCTTAGATTACAGCCACGAGCAGTACTTC. This sequence encodes CASSLDYSHEQYF. The V gene is TRBV7-6, the J gene TRBJ2-7; D is ambiguous. The CDR3 is 13 amino acids. The V and J ends lost 1 base and 5 bases respectively, with 9 bases between them. The germline gives CDR1 SGHVS, CDR2 FNYEAQ.

The chain uses TRBV6-2 or TRBV6-3 and TRBJ1-2, with 8 bases aligning to TRBD1. The CDR3 spans 15 residues. Germline lookup yields CDR1 MNHEY and CDR2 SVGEGT. Losses at the gene ends were 5 bases for V and 4 bases for J; bases not matched to a gene: 9. CDR3 region: CASSGRDRRFYGYTF. The CDR3 nucleotides are TGTGCCAGCAGTGGAAGGGACAGGCGATTCTATGGCTACACCTTC.

In this sample, this clone turned up once. The rearrangement uses TRBV19 and TRBJ1-1; 12 nucleotides line up with TRBD1. The CDR3 loop spans 15 amino acids. The germline gives CDR1 LNHDA, CDR2 SQIVND (reference sequence). J was trimmed by 5 bases and V by 6 bases; bases with no gene match: 7. CDR3 residues: CASRTGTGGGTEAFF. The CDR3 bases are TGTGCCAGTAGGACGGGGACAGGGGGCGGAACTGAAGCTTTCTTT.